Below are 8 T cell receptor beta chains sequenced from a single sample in a study of neoadjuvant anti-PD-1 for oral cavity cancer. Clones were read by immunoSEQ multiplex PCR, and TCRdb kept only the in-frame ones, dropping some. Of 15,000 to 20,000 clones detected, 72% appear once; the ten largest clones hold under 3%. The specimen was PBMCs, collected before nivolumab (anti-PD-1) treatment. Source of these receptors: a person aged 35-79 years with oral cavity squamous cell carcinoma.

The V gene is TRBV5-1, the J gene TRBJ2-3; TRBD2 matches 10 bases. The V and J ends lost 0 bases and 4 bases, in that order; junction bases with no gene match: 11. The germline V gene has CDR1 SGHRS and CDR2 YFSETQ. The CDR3 covers 18 residues. CDR3 in amino acids: CASSLGGLGTSAPDTQYF. In DNA, the CDR3 is TGCGCCAGCAGCTTGGGAGGGCTCGGGACTAGCGCACCAGATACGCAGTATTTT.

This CDR3 reads CASSYHPDSQETQYF. CDR3 nucleotide sequence: TGTGCCAGCAGCTACCATCCGGACAGCCAAGAGACCCAGTACTTC. V is TRBV5-4 and J is TRBJ2-5, with a possible D match to TRBD1 (6 bases). Trimming took off 3 bases at V and 1 base at J, with 13 bases between the two ends. CDR1 and CDR2 from the germline V gene are SGHNT and YYREEE (reference sequence). The CDR3 covers 15 residues.

This chain links TRBV7-9 with TRBJ1-2; 7 bases fit TRBD1. There are 14 residues in the CDR3. Germline V CDR1 and CDR2: SEHNR, FQNEAQ (reference sequence). V lost 5 bases, J lost 0 bases, and 3 bases stayed unmatched. CDR3 DNA sequence: TGTGCCAGCAGCCCGGGACAGACTAACTATGGCTACACCTTC. Protein sequence: CASSPGQTNYGYTF.

The chain couples TRBV28 to TRBJ2-7, with a possible D match to TRBD2 (6 bases). Germline lookup yields CDR1 MDHEN and CDR2 SYDVKM. The CDR3 has 13 residues. Trimming cost V 8 bases and J 2 bases, with 13 bases left between them. CDR3 in amino acids: CASLVPGAYEQYF. CDR3 bases: TGTGCCAGCCTCGTACCGGGGGCCTACGAGCAGTACTTC.

The rearrangement uses TRBV27 and TRBJ2-7; D may match TRBD1 or TRBD2 (5 bases each). Germline CDR1 is MNHEY and CDR2 is SMNVEV (reference sequence). Trimming shortened V by 8 bases and J by 2 bases, and 16 bases separated the two germline ends. The CDR3 length is 14 residues. The CDR3 sequence: CASRVRDPAYEQYF. The CDR3 DNA follows: TGTGCCAGCCGCGTCCGGGACCCTGCCTACGAGCAGTACTTC.

The chain joins TRBV28 to TRBJ2-4, with a tentative D call TRBD1 (6 bases). CDR3 length equals 14 residues. Trimming pared 6 bases from V and 8 bases from J, leaving 17 bases between. CDR1 MDHEN and CDR2 SYDVKM come from the germline V gene. CDR3 nucleotides: TGTGCCAGCAGCCCGCCCTCAGGGGTCGACATTCAGTACTTC. This encodes CASSPPSGVDIQYF.

This clone was found a few times. This chain connects TRBV5-4 to TRBJ1-2, with TRBD1 identical over 7 bases. Per germline, CDR1 SGHNT and CDR2 YYREEE (reference sequence). After removal of 6 bases from V and 2 bases from J, the junction contained 7 bases not matched to a gene. This CDR3 comprises 14 residues. CDR3 DNA sequence: TGTGCCAGCACCAGGGACAGATCAAACTATGGCTACACCTTC. Translated, it gives CASTRDRSNYGYTF.

The genes are TRBV2 and TRBJ2-1; D unclear. CDR1 is SNHLY and CDR2 is FYNNEI in the germline V gene. V was pared by 6 bases and J by 5 bases, with 14 bases between. The CDR3 covers 14 residues. CDR3 protein: CASRQKNQNNEQFF. For the CDR3, the DNA is TGTGCCAGCAGACAGAAAAACCAAAACAATGAGCAGTTCTTC.